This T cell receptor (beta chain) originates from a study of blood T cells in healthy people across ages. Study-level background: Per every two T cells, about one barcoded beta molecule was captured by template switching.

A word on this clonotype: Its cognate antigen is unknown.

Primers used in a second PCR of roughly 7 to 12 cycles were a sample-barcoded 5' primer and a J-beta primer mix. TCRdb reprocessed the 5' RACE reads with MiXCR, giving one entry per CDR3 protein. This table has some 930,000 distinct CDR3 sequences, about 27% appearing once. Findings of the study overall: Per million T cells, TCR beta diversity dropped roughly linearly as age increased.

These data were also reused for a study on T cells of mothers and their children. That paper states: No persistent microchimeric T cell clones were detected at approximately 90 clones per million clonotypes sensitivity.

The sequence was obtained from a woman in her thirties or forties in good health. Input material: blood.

The CDR3 loop reads CASSLEGKATDTQYF. CDR3 coding DNA: TGCGCCAGCAGCTTGGAGGGTAAAGCCACAGATACGCAGTATTTT. This rearrangement joins TRBV5-1 to TRBJ2-3, with D hard to call. Germline V gene data show CDR1 as SGHRS and CDR2 as YFSETQ. Trimming shortened V by 0 bases and J by 2 bases, and 10 bases separated the two germline ends. The CDR3 consists of 15 residues.